This T cell receptor (beta chain) was sequenced during a study of CD8 T cells in Susac syndrome. V lost 4 bases, J lost 7 bases, and 10 bases lay in between. Germline loops: CDR1 LNHNV, CDR2 YYDKDF (reference sequence). The CDR3 contains 13 residues. Random hexamers were used to reverse transcribe the RNA input (roughly 0.5 to 1 ug). Each CDR3 protein gets one entry after TCRdb re-called the immunoSEQ multiplex PCR reads with MiXCR. The sample contains about 210,000 distinct CDR3 sequences, about 94% of which appear only once. Material: CD4+ T cells from PBMCs. V usage is TRBV15 and J usage is TRBJ2-2; D gene ambiguous. The TCR comes from a human donor in good health. CDR3 in DNA: TGTGCCACCAGCATCAACAGCAACGGGGAGCTGTTTTTT. Protein: CATSINSNGELFF.